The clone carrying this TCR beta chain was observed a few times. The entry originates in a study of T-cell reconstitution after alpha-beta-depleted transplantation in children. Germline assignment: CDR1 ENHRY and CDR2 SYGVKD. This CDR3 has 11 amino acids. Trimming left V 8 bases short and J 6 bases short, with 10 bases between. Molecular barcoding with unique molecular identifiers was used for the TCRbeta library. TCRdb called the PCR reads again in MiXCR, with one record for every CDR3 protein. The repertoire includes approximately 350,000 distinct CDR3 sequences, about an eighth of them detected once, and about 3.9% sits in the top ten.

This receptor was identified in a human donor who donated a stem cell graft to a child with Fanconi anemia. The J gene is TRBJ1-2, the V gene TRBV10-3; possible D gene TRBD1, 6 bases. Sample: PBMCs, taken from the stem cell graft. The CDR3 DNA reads TGTGCCATCCAGGGGTTCCATGGCTACACCTTC. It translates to CAIQGFHGYTF.